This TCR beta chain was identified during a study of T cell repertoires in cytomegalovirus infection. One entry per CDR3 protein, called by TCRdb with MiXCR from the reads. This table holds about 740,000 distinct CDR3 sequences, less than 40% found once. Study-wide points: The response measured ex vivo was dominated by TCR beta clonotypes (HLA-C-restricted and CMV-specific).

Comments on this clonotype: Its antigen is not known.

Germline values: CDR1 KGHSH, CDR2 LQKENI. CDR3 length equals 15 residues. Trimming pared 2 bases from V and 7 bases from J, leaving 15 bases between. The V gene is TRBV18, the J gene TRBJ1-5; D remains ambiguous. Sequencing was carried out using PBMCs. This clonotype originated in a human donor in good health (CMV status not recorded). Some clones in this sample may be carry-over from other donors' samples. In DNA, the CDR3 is TGTGCCAGCTCACCAGCGGCGGTCCAGTCCCAGCCCCAGCATTTT. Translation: CASSPAAVQSQPQHF.